These T cell receptor beta chains were read from a single sample in a study of T cell repertoires in cytomegalovirus infection. These receptors' antigens are unknown. A single record per CDR3 protein comes from TCRdb applying MiXCR to the reads. The table shows about 220,000 distinct CDR3 sequences, with around two fifths occurring only once. This specimen was CD8+ T cells from cultured PBMCs, taken from culture after CMV antigen stimulation. The receptors come from a human donor in good health (CMV status not recorded). Some clones in this sample may be carry-over from other donors' samples. Each CDR3 is given with its conserved first and last residue. The D gene is left open where the match is weak. Rows give clone size only sometimes, using once, few, many, or a class for an expanded clone.

v_call: TRBV14
d_call: NA
clone_size: NA
j_call: TRBJ1-2
cdr3_aa: CASSEEMQGGDYGYTF
cdr3_nt: TGTGCCAGCAGCGAAGAGATGCAGGGAGGCGACTATGGCTACACCTTC

v_call: TRBV6-1
d_call: NA
clone_size: NA
j_call: TRBJ1-1
cdr3_aa: CASSDRVTEAFF
cdr3_nt: TGTGCCAGCAGTGATCGAGTCACTGAAGCTTTCTTT

v_call: TRBV7-9
d_call: NA
clone_size: few
j_call: TRBJ2-7
cdr3_aa: CASSFLQGYEQYF
cdr3_nt: TGTGCCAGCAGCTTCCTACAGGGCTACGAGCAGTACTTC

v_call: TRBV7-3
d_call: NA
clone_size: NA
j_call: TRBJ2-4
cdr3_aa: CASSLNTGGDGIQYF
cdr3_nt: TGTGCCAGCAGCTTAAATACGGGGGGCGACGGCATTCAGTACTTC

v_call: TRBV12-5
d_call: NA
clone_size: few
j_call: TRBJ2-1
cdr3_aa: CASGYGQTTYYNEQFF
cdr3_nt: TGTGCTAGTGGTTACGGACAGACCACTTATTACAATGAGCAGTTCTTC

v_call: TRBV7-6
d_call: TRBD2
clone_size: many
j_call: TRBJ2-1
cdr3_aa: CASSLVPGGPHNEQFF
cdr3_nt: TGTGCCAGCAGCTTAGTGCCGGGAGGGCCCCACAATGAGCAGTTCTTC

v_call: TRBV7-8
d_call: TRBD2
clone_size: few
j_call: TRBJ2-1
cdr3_aa: CASSPAGLAGDEQFF
cdr3_nt: TGTGCCAGCAGCCCCGCGGGACTAGCGGGAGACGAGCAGTTCTTC

v_call: TRBV12-3/TRBV12-4
d_call: TRBD2
clone_size: NA
j_call: TRBJ2-1
cdr3_aa: CASIPGLAGGYNEQFF
cdr3_nt: TGTGCCAGCATCCCCGGATTAGCGGGAGGGTACAATGAGCAGTTCTTC

v_call: TRBV4-1
d_call: NA
clone_size: NA
j_call: TRBJ1-2
cdr3_aa: CASSQLSGANYGYTF
cdr3_nt: TGCGCCAGCAGCCAATTGTCGGGGGCTAACTATGGCTACACCTTC

v_call: TRBV6-2/TRBV6-3
d_call: NA
clone_size: NA
j_call: TRBJ2-7
cdr3_aa: CASSYFGAGRHTYEQYF
cdr3_nt: TGTGCCAGCAGTTACTTCGGGGCAGGACGTCATACCTACGAGCAGTACTTC

v_call: TRBV20-1
d_call: NA
clone_size: NA
j_call: TRBJ2-7
cdr3_aa: CICWEFVSNNEQYF
cdr3_nt: TGCATTTGCTGGGAGTTCGTCTCCAACAACGAGCAGTACTTC

v_call: TRBV2
d_call: TRBD1
clone_size: NA
j_call: TRBJ1-5
cdr3_aa: CASRATGAGQPQHF
cdr3_nt: TGTGCCAGCAGGGCGACAGGGGCCGGGCAGCCCCAGCATTTT

v_call: TRBV20-1
d_call: TRBD2
clone_size: NA
j_call: TRBJ2-1
cdr3_aa: CSAPGLAGVDYNEQFF
cdr3_nt: TGCAGTGCTCCGGGACTAGCGGGAGTGGACTACAATGAGCAGTTCTTC

v_call: TRBV28
d_call: TRBD2
clone_size: NA
j_call: TRBJ2-1
cdr3_aa: CASIPMGVAGGPLNEQFF
cdr3_nt: TGTGCCAGCATTCCTATGGGGGTAGCGGGAGGGCCCCTCAATGAGCAGTTCTTC

v_call: TRBV6-5
d_call: TRBD1
clone_size: once
j_call: TRBJ2-5
cdr3_aa: CASSKTGGNQETQYF
cdr3_nt: TGTGCCAGCAGTAAAACAGGGGGCAACCAAGAGACCCAGTACTTC

v_call: TRBV10-3
d_call: NA
clone_size: few
j_call: TRBJ2-7
cdr3_aa: CAVGPGYEQYF
cdr3_nt: TGTGCCGTCGGACCGGGCTACGAGCAGTACTTC

v_call: TRBV7-4
d_call: NA
clone_size: NA
j_call: TRBJ2-7
cdr3_aa: CASSSVGQNSYEQYF
cdr3_nt: TGTGCCAGCAGCTCAGTCGGACAGAACAGCTACGAGCAGTACTTC

v_call: TRBV11-2
d_call: NA
clone_size: NA
j_call: TRBJ2-7
cdr3_aa: CASSLWGTYEQYF
cdr3_nt: TGTGCCAGCAGCTTATGGGGAACCTACGAGCAGTACTTC

v_call: TRBV7-3
d_call: NA
clone_size: NA
j_call: TRBJ1-4
cdr3_aa: CASIGGAANEKLFF
cdr3_nt: TGTGCCTCCATCGGGGGGGCAGCTAATGAAAAACTGTTTTTT

v_call: TRBV27
d_call: TRBD1
clone_size: NA
j_call: TRBJ2-7
cdr3_aa: CASSYNRGGYEQYF
cdr3_nt: TGTGCCAGCAGTTATAACAGGGGTGGCTACGAGCAGTACTTC

v_call: TRBV28
d_call: NA
clone_size: few
j_call: TRBJ2-5
cdr3_aa: CASSLLGGVETQYF
cdr3_nt: TGTGCCAGCAGTTTATTAGGAGGGGTAGAGACCCAGTACTTC

v_call: TRBV12-5
d_call: TRBD1
clone_size: NA
j_call: TRBJ1-1
cdr3_aa: CASGQGQVNTEAFF
cdr3_nt: TGTGCTAGTGGTCAGGGACAGGTGAACACTGAAGCTTTCTTT

v_call: TRBV7-6
d_call: NA
clone_size: NA
j_call: TRBJ2-1
cdr3_aa: CASSAPRGSYNEQFF
cdr3_nt: TGTGCCAGCAGTGCCCCCCGCGGCTCCTACAATGAGCAGTTCTTC

v_call: TRBV2
d_call: NA
clone_size: NA
j_call: TRBJ2-3
cdr3_aa: CASSEGRVSDTQYF
cdr3_nt: TGTGCCAGCAGTGAAGGGCGGGTTTCAGATACGCAGTATTTT

v_call: TRBV12-3/TRBV12-4
d_call: NA
clone_size: NA
j_call: TRBJ2-3
cdr3_aa: CASSSLGGGADTQYF
cdr3_nt: TGTGCCAGCAGTTCTTTGGGGGGCGGTGCAGATACGCAGTATTTT

v_call: TRBV19
d_call: NA
clone_size: NA
j_call: TRBJ1-1
cdr3_aa: CASSITRRTEAFF
cdr3_nt: TGTGCCAGTAGTATAACGCGAAGGACTGAAGCTTTCTTT

v_call: TRBV9
d_call: TRBD2
clone_size: NA
j_call: TRBJ2-3
cdr3_aa: CASWGLAGGKDTQYF
cdr3_nt: TGTGCCAGCTGGGGACTAGCGGGGGGGAAAGATACGCAGTATTTT

v_call: TRBV28
d_call: NA
clone_size: NA
j_call: TRBJ1-5
cdr3_aa: CASSFDDSQPQHF
cdr3_nt: TGTGCCAGCAGTTTCGACGATAGTCAGCCCCAGCATTTT

v_call: TRBV28
d_call: NA
clone_size: NA
j_call: TRBJ1-5
cdr3_aa: CASSPFNQPQHF
cdr3_nt: TGTGCCAGCAGTCCCTTCAATCAGCCCCAGCATTTT

v_call: TRBV27
d_call: TRBD1
clone_size: NA
j_call: TRBJ2-3
cdr3_aa: CASSFEGAFTDTQYF
cdr3_nt: TGTGCCAGCAGTTTTGAGGGGGCATTCACAGATACGCAGTATTTT

v_call: TRBV7-9
d_call: TRBD2
clone_size: NA
j_call: TRBJ2-3
cdr3_aa: CASRFRAGADTQYF
cdr3_nt: TGTGCCAGCAGGTTTCGAGCGGGAGCAGATACGCAGTATTTT

v_call: TRBV19
d_call: NA
clone_size: once
j_call: TRBJ1-1
cdr3_aa: CASSIRGDTEAFF
cdr3_nt: TGTGCCAGTAGTATACGTGGGGATACTGAAGCTTTCTTT

v_call: TRBV27
d_call: NA
clone_size: NA
j_call: TRBJ2-2
cdr3_aa: CASSYTENTGELFF
cdr3_nt: TGTGCCAGCAGTTACACTGAAAACACCGGGGAGCTGTTTTTT

v_call: TRBV7-9
d_call: NA
clone_size: once
j_call: TRBJ2-5
cdr3_aa: CASSATGAQETQYF
cdr3_nt: TGTGCCAGCAGCGCGACGGGGGCCCAAGAGACCCAGTACTTC

v_call: TRBV7-8
d_call: TRBD1
clone_size: few
j_call: TRBJ2-7
cdr3_aa: CASRPGTGGTYEQYF
cdr3_nt: TGTGCCAGCAGACCCGGGACAGGTGGGACCTACGAGCAGTACTTC

v_call: TRBV12-3/TRBV12-4
d_call: NA
clone_size: NA
j_call: TRBJ2-7
cdr3_aa: CASSLGVQGVHEQYF
cdr3_nt: TGTGCCAGCAGTCTTGGGGTTCAGGGTGTCCACGAGCAGTACTTC

v_call: TRBV5-5
d_call: NA
clone_size: NA
j_call: TRBJ2-2
cdr3_aa: CASSPLGQMNTGELFF
cdr3_nt: TGTGCCAGCAGCCCTCTGGGACAAATGAACACCGGGGAGCTGTTTTTT

v_call: TRBV7-8
d_call: NA
clone_size: few
j_call: TRBJ1-1
cdr3_aa: CASSLGGLGGKSGTEAFF
cdr3_nt: TGTGCCAGCAGCTTAGGGGGGTTGGGCGGTAAAAGTGGGACTGAAGCTTTCTTT

v_call: TRBV10-3
d_call: NA
clone_size: NA
j_call: TRBJ1-1
cdr3_aa: CAISESPGRNTEAFF
cdr3_nt: TGTGCCATCAGTGAGTCCCCCGGGAGGAACACTGAAGCTTTCTTT